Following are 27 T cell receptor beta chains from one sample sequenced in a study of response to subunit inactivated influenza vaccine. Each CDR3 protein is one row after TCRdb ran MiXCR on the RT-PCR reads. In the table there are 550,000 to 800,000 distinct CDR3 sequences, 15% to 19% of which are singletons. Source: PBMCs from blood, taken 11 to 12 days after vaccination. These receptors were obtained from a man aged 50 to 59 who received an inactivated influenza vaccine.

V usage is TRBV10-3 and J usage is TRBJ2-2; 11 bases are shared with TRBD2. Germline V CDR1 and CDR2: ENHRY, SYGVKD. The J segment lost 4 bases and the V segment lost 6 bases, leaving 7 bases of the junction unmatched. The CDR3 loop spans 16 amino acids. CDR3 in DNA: TGTGCCATCAGCCAAGGACTAGCGGGCACCACCGGGGAGCTGTTTTTT. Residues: CAISQGLAGTTGELFF.

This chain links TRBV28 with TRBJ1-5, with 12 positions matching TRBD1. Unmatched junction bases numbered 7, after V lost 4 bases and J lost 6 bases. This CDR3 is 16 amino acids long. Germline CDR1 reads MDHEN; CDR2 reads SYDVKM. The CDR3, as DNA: TGTGCCAGCAGTTCTGGGACAGGGGGCCGTATTCAGCCCCAGCATTTT. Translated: CASSSGTGGRIQPQHF.

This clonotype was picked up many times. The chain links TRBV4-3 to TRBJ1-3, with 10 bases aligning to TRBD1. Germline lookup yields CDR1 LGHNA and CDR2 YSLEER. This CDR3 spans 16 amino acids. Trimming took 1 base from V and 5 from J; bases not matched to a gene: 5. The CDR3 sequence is CASSQVPGQGRNTIYF. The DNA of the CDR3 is TGCGCCAGCAGCCAAGTCCCGGGACAGGGGAGAAACACCATATATTTT.

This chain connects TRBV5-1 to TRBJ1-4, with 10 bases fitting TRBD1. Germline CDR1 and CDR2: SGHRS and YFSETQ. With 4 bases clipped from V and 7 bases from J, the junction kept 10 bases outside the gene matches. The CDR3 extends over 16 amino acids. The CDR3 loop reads CASSVGQGGRGEKLFF. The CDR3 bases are TGCGCCAGCAGCGTCGGACAGGGGGGACGAGGTGAAAAACTGTTTTTT.

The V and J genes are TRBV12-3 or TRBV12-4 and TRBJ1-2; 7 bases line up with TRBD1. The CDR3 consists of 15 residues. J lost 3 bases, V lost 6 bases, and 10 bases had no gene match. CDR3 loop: CASRNTGAWDYGYTF. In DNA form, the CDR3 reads TGTGCCAGCAGGAATACAGGGGCGTGGGACTATGGCTACACCTTC.

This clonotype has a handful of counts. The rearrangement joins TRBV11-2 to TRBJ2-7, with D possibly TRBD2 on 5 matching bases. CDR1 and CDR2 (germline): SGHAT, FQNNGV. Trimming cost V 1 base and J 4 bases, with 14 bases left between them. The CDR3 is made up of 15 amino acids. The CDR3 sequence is CASSLGRTYDYEQYF. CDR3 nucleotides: TGTGCCAGCAGCTTAGGGCGGACTTACGATTACGAGCAGTACTTC.

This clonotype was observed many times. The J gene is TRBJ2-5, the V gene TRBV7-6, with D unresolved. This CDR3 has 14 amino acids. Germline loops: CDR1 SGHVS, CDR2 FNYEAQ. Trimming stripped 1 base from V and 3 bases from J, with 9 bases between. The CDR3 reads CASSLVWSKETQYF. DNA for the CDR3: TGTGCCAGCAGCTTAGTTTGGTCGAAAGAGACCCAGTACTTC.

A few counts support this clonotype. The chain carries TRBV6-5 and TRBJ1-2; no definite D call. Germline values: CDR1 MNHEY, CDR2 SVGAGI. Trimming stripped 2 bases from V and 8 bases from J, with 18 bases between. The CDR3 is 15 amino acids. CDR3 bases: TGTGCCAGCAGTTACAAGACCGGCGGTATTCGGGGCTACACCTTC. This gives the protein CASSYKTGGIRGYTF.

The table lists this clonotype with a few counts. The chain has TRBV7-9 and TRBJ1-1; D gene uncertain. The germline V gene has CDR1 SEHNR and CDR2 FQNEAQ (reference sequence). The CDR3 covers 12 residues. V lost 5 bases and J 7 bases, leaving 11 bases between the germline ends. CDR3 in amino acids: CASSLTGLEAFF. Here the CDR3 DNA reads TGTGCCAGCAGCCTCACCGGACTTGAAGCTTTCTTT. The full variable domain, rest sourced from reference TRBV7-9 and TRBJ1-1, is DTGVSQNPRHKITKRGQNVTFRCDPISEHNRLYWYRQTLGQGPEFLTYFQNEAQLEKSRLLSDRFSAERPKGSFSTLEIQRTEQGDSAMYLCASSLTGLEAFFGQGTRLTVV.

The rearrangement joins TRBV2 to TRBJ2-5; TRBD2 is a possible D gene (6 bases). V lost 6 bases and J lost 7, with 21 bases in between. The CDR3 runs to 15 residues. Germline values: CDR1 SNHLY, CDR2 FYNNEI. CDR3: CASRHGTAEVRTQYF. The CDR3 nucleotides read TGTGCCAGCAGGCACGGGACTGCCGAGGTTAGGACCCAGTACTTC.

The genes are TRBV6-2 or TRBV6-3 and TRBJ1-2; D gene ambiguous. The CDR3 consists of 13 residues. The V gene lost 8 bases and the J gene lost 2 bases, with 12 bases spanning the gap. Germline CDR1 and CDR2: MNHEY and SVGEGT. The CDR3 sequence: CASSSDGNYGYTF. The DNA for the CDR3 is TGTGCCAGCTCTTCGGACGGCAACTATGGCTACACCTTC.

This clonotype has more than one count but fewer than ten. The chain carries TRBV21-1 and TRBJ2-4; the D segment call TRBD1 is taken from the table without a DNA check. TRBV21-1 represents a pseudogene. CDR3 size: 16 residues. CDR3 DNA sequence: TGTGCCAGCAGCCTTCAGGGGCAGATAGCCAAAAACATTCAGTACTTC. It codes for CASSLQGQIAKNIQYF.

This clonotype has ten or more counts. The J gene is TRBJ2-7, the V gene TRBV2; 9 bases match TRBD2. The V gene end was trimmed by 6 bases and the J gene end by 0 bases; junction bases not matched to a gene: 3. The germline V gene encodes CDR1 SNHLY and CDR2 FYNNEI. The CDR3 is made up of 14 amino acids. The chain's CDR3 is CASRASGVSYEQYF. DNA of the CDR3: TGTGCCAGCAGAGCTAGCGGGGTCTCCTACGAGCAGTACTTC.

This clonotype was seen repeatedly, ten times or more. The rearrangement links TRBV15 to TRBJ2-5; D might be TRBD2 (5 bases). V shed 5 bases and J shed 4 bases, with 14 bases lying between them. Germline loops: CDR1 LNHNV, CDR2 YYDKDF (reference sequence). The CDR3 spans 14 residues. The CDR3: CATSLRGGSETQYF. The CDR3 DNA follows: TGTGCCACCAGCCTTCGGGGTGGGTCAGAGACCCAGTACTTC.

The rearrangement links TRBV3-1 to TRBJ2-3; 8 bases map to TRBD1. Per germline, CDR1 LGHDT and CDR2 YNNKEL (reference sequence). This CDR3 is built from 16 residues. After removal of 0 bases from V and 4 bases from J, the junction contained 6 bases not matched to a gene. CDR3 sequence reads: CASSQDRDRGADTQYF. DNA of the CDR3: TGTGCCAGCAGCCAAGATCGTGACAGGGGAGCAGATACGCAGTATTTT.

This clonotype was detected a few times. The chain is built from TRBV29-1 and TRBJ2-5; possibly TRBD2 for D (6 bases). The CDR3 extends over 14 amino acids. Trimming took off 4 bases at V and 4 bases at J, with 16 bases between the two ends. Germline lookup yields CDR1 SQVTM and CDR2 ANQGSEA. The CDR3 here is CSVGPSAGRETQYF. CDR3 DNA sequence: TGCAGCGTTGGCCCCTCGGCGGGGAGAGAGACCCAGTACTTC. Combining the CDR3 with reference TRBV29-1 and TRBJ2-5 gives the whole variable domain SAVISQKPSRDICQRGTSLTIQCQVDSQVTMMFWYRQQPGQSLTLIATANQGSEATYESGFVIDKFPISRPNLTFSTLTVSNMSPEDSSIYLCSVGPSAGRETQYFGPGTRLLVL.

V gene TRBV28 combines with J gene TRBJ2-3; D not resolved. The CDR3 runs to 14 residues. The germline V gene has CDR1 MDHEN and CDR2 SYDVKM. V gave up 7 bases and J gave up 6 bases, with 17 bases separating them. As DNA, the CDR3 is TGTGCCAGCACCCCCCTTTCTGGTTCTGATACGCAGTATTTT. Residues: CASTPLSGSDTQYF.

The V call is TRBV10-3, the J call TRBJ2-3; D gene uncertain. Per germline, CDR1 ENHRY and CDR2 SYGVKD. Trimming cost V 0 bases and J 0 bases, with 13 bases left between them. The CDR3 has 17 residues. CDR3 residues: CAISESTGRRSTDTQYF. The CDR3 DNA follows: TGTGCCATCAGTGAGTCGACGGGCAGACGGAGCACAGATACGCAGTATTTT.

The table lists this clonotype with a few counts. This chain's CDR3 is CASSERSNTEAFF. The DNA of the CDR3 is TGTGCCAGCAGTGAACGCTCTAACACTGAAGCTTTCTTT. V and J are TRBV6-1 and TRBJ1-1; D unresolved. Germline CDR1 reads MNHNS; CDR2 reads SASEGT. Trimming stripped 2 bases from V and 2 bases from J, with 6 bases between. The CDR3 totals 13 residues.

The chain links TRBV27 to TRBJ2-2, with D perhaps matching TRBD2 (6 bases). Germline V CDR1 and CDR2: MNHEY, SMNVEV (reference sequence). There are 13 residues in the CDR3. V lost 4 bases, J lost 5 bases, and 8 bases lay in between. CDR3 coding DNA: TGTGCCAGCAGTTGGAGCGGGACCGGGGAGCTGTTTTTT. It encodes CASSWSGTGELFF.

CDR3 sequence reads: CSAPGTSLSYNEQFF. CDR3 nucleotide sequence: TGCAGTGCTCCTGGGACATCATTATCCTACAATGAGCAGTTCTTC. V gene TRBV20-1 combines with J gene TRBJ2-1; D might be TRBD1 (6 bases). Trimming stripped 5 bases from V and 1 base from J, with 15 bases between. The CDR3 spans 15 residues. Per the germline V gene, CDR1 is DFQATT and CDR2 is SNEGSKA (reference sequence).

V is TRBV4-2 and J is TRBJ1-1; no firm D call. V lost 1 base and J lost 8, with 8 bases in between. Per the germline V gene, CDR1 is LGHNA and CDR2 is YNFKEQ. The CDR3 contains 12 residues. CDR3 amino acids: CASSQVADEAFF. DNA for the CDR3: TGTGCCAGCAGCCAAGTTGCAGACGAAGCTTTCTTT.

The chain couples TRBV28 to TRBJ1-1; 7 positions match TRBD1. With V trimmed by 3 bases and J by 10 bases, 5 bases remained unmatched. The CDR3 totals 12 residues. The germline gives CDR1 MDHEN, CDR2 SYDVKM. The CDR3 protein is CASSFQQGGAFF. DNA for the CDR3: TGTGCCAGCAGTTTCCAGCAGGGGGGAGCTTTCTTT.

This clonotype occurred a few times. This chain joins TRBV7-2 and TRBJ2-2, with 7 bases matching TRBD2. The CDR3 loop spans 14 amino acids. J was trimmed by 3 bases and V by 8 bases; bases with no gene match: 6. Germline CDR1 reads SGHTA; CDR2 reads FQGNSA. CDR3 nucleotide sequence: TGTGCCAGCCGGGGAGGGACTTACACCGGGGAGCTGTTTTTT. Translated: CASRGGTYTGELFF.

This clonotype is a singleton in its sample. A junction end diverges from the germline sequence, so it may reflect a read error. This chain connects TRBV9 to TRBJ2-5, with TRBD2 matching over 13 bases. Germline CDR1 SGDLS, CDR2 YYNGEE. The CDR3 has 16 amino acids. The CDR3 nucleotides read TGTGCCAGCAGCGTAGGGACTAGCGGGAGTAGGGAGACCCAGTATTTC. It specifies CASSVGTSGSRETQYF. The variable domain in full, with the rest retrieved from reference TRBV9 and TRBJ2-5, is DSGVTQTPKHLITATGQRVTLRCSPRSGDLSVYWYQQSLDQGLQFLIQYYNGEERAKGNILERFSAQQFPDLHSELNLSSLELGDSALYFCASSVGTSGSRETQYFGPGTRLLVL.

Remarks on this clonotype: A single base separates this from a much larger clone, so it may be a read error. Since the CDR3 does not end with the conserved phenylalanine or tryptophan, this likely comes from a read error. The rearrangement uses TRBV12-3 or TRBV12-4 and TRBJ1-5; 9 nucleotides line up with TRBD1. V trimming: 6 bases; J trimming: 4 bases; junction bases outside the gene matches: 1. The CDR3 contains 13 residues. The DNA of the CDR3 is TGTGCCAGCAGCGACAGGGGGAATCAGCCCCAGCATCTT. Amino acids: CASSDRGNQPQHL.

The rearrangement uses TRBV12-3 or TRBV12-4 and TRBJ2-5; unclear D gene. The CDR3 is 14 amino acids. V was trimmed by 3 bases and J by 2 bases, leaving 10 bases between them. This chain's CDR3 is CASSFFSRQETQYF. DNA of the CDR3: TGTGCCAGCAGTTTCTTTAGCAGACAAGAGACCCAGTACTTC.